This is a list of T cell receptor beta chains from one sample in a study of neurological immune-mediated disorders. In TCRdb, the 5' RACE reads were re-called with MiXCR into one record per CDR3 protein. The repertoire consists of about 46,000 distinct CDR3 sequences, with around 2.9% occurring once and the leading ten covering roughly 15%. The sample comprised PBMCs. Receptor source: a woman in her 50s with multiple sclerosis. Each CDR3 is given with its conserved first and last residue. A D gene is named only where the DNA matches it firmly. Clone sizes are given selectively: once, few, many, or a class where the clone is expanded.

J: TRBJ2-2; V: TRBV29-1; D: -; size: many; DNA: TGCAGCGTTCAAGGTCTTGAGGACGGGGACACCGGGGAGCTGTTTTTT; CDR3: CSVQGLEDGDTGELFF
J: TRBJ2-7; V: TRBV20-1; D: TRBD2; size: many; DNA: TGCAGTGGCGGGGGGCGCACCTACGAGCAGTACTTC; CDR3: CSGGGRTYEQYF
J: TRBJ2-1; V: TRBV12-3/TRBV12-4; D: TRBD2; size: many; DNA: TGTGCCAGCAGTACTAGCGGGGGCTCCTCCTACAATGAGCAGTTCTTC; CDR3: CASSTSGGSSYNEQFF
J: TRBJ2-1; V: TRBV20-1; D: TRBD2; size: many; DNA: TGCAGTGCCGGGGAGCGGGGGACTTACAATGAGCAGTTCTTC; CDR3: CSAGERGTYNEQFF
J: TRBJ1-3; V: TRBV7-2; D: -; size: many; DNA: TGTGCCAGCAGCGCCACAGAGAGCTCTGGAAACACCATATATTTT; CDR3: CASSATESSGNTIYF
J: TRBJ2-7; V: TRBV7-9; D: TRBD2; size: -; DNA: TGTGCCAGCAGCTTAAGCGGGGTTACCTACGAGCAGTACTTC; CDR3: CASSLSGVTYEQYF
J: TRBJ2-1; V: TRBV28; D: -; size: many; DNA: TGTGCCAGCAGTCCTAGCGTCTATGAGCAGTTCTTC; CDR3: CASSPSVYEQFF
J: TRBJ2-1; V: TRBV7-8; D: TRBD2; size: many; DNA: TGTGCCAGCAGGCCCTTTGCGGGGGGGCCGAATGAGCAGTTCTTC; CDR3: CASRPFAGGPNEQFF
J: TRBJ2-3; V: TRBV5-1; D: -; size: many; DNA: TGCGCCAGCAGCCCGACCCATTCCACAGATACGCAGTATTTT; CDR3: CASSPTHSTDTQYF
J: TRBJ2-3; V: TRBV4-1; D: -; size: many; DNA: TGCGCCAGCAGCCAACTGGGGGTGGGCCCAGATACGCAGTATTTT; CDR3: CASSQLGVGPDTQYF
J: TRBJ2-7; V: TRBV6-5; D: TRBD2; size: many; DNA: TGTGCCAGCAGTTCCGGGACTAGCGGGAGATGGGGCGAGCAGTACTTC; CDR3: CASSSGTSGRWGEQYF
J: TRBJ2-5; V: TRBV15; D: TRBD2; size: -; DNA: TGTGCCACCAGCAGTAGCGGGGGGCGGATGGAGACCCAGTACTTC; CDR3: CATSSSGGRMETQYF
J: TRBJ2-2; V: TRBV5-1; D: TRBD2; size: many; DNA: TGCGCCAGCAGCTTCCCTAGCGGGGGAACCGGGGAGCTGTTTTTT; CDR3: CASSFPSGGTGELFF
J: TRBJ2-1; V: TRBV24-1; D: -; size: many; DNA: TGTGCCACCAGTGGGCTCGACTTACGCTCCTACAATGAGCAGTTCTTC; CDR3: CATSGLDLRSYNEQFF
J: TRBJ1-1; V: TRBV5-1; D: -; size: many; DNA: TGCGCCAGTAGGGGCAACACTGAAGCTTTCTTT; CDR3: CASRGNTEAFF
J: TRBJ2-4; V: TRBV5-1; D: -; size: -; DNA: TGCGCCAGCAGCTTGGAGGACATTCAGTACTTC; CDR3: CASSLEDIQYF
J: TRBJ2-1; V: TRBV4-1; D: TRBD2; size: many; DNA: TGCGCCAGCAGCCAAGAGACTAGCGGGGGGGCGCCTGATGAGCAGTTCTTC; CDR3: CASSQETSGGAPDEQFF
J: TRBJ1-1; V: TRBV27; D: -; size: many; DNA: TGTGCCAGCAGTTTCACAGGGCGTTGGGACACTGAAGCTTTCTTT; CDR3: CASSFTGRWDTEAFF
J: TRBJ2-3; V: TRBV5-1; D: -; size: many; DNA: TGCGCCAGCAGCCCAAGAACAGGGTTCGCTCCAGATACGCAGTATTTT; CDR3: CASSPRTGFAPDTQYF
J: TRBJ2-5; V: TRBV7-2; D: TRBD2; size: many; DNA: TGTGCCAGCAGCTTAGCCTCGAAATGGGGACTAGCGGCTCAAGAGACCCAGTACTTC; CDR3: CASSLASKWGLAAQETQYF
J: TRBJ2-6; V: TRBV20-1; D: -; size: many; DNA: TGCAGTGCTACGGTAGGCACCTCATCCTCTGGGGCCAACGTCCTGACTTTC; CDR3: CSATVGTSSSGANVLTF
J: TRBJ1-6; V: TRBV7-2; D: -; size: many; DNA: TGTGCCAGCTGTCTGGCAGGGCTTTATAATTCACCCCTCCACTTT; CDR3: CASCLAGLYNSPLHF
J: TRBJ2-2; V: TRBV20-1; D: -; size: many; DNA: TGCAGTGCTAAATACGGTGGCGGGGAGCTGTTTTTT; CDR3: CSAKYGGGELFF
J: TRBJ2-7; V: TRBV7-2; D: -; size: many; DNA: TGTGCCAGCAGCTTACGGGGGGCCGCCTACGAGCAGTACTTC; CDR3: CASSLRGAAYEQYF
J: TRBJ2-3; V: TRBV11-2; D: -; size: many; DNA: TGTGCCAGCAGCCTGTGGGAGGCTGGCACAGATACGCAGTATTTT; CDR3: CASSLWEAGTDTQYF
J: TRBJ1-1; V: TRBV20-1; D: -; size: many; DNA: TGCAGTGCTAAAGTATACTTGGGGATCGAAGCTTTCTTT; CDR3: CSAKVYLGIEAFF
J: TRBJ1-5; V: TRBV4-1; D: -; size: many; DNA: TGCGCCAGCAGCCAAGAGGCGGGGGTTCAGCCCCAGCATTTT; CDR3: CASSQEAGVQPQHF
J: TRBJ2-2; V: TRBV28; D: -; size: many; DNA: TGTGCCAGCAGTCCGACTAGACAGAACACCGGGGAGCTGTTTTTT; CDR3: CASSPTRQNTGELFF
J: TRBJ2-7; V: TRBV10-3; D: TRBD2; size: many; DNA: TGTGCCATCAGTGAGTCGGCTAGCGGAAGGAAACCCTACGAGCAGTACTTC; CDR3: CAISESASGRKPYEQYF
J: TRBJ1-1; V: TRBV5-1; D: -; size: many; DNA: TGCGCCAGCAGCTCAGAGGGGGGTCTTGGTACTGAAGCTTTCTTT; CDR3: CASSSEGGLGTEAFF
J: TRBJ2-1; V: TRBV5-1; D: TRBD2; size: many; DNA: TGCGCCAGCAGCTTCGGACTAGCGGGCCGCTCCTACAATGAGCAGTTCTTC; CDR3: CASSFGLAGRSYNEQFF
J: TRBJ2-3; V: TRBV3-1; D: -; size: many; DNA: TGTGCCAGCAGCCACCCGCCCAGGACAGATACGCAGTATTTT; CDR3: CASSHPPRTDTQYF
J: TRBJ2-3; V: TRBV28; D: -; size: many; DNA: TGTGCCAGCAGGCTTCGGAGAACATCGAGCACAGATACGCAGTATTTT; CDR3: CASRLRRTSSTDTQYF
J: TRBJ2-5; V: TRBV7-8; D: -; size: many; DNA: TGTGCCAGCAGCTTAGGGCCGACCCTCACATCAATTCAAGAGACCCAGTACTTC; CDR3: CASSLGPTLTSIQETQYF
J: TRBJ2-5; V: TRBV28; D: -; size: many; DNA: TGTGCCAGCACCCTAGGGGGGCAGGAGACCCAGTACTTC; CDR3: CASTLGGQETQYF
J: TRBJ2-7; V: TRBV6-1; D: -; size: many; DNA: TGTGCCAGCAGTGAAGCGAAATGGGACACCGCTTCCTACGAGCAGTACTTC; CDR3: CASSEAKWDTASYEQYF
J: TRBJ2-4; V: TRBV20-1; D: -; size: many; DNA: TGCAGTGCTACAGTAGCCAAAAACATTCAGTACTTC; CDR3: CSATVAKNIQYF
J: TRBJ2-3; V: TRBV10-1; D: -; size: many; DNA: TGCGCCAGCAGTGAGGGACTTGCCCCTAGCACAGATACGCAGTATTTT; CDR3: CASSEGLAPSTDTQYF